Shown below are 24 T cell receptor beta chains from a single sample sequenced in a study of a mutant IDH1 vaccine in newly diagnosed glioma. Time point in this sample: week 35, safety follow-up. The vaccine gave 300 ug of a 20-mer mutant IDH1 peptide subcutaneously per dose. These TCRs' antigens remain unknown. Repertoires were generated with immunoSEQ multiplex PCR, while TCRdb's copy carries only in-frame clones and drops some. This sample has some 58,000 clones, with about four fifths found just once. Here the sequenced sample was PBMCs, taken from a glioma patient whose treatment included an IDH1 peptide vaccine. These receptors all stem from a man aged 35 to 55 with glioma.

This clone has only one observation. V usage is TRBV9 and J usage is TRBJ2-7; 7 bases map to TRBD1. In germline, CDR1 is SGDLS, CDR2 YYNGEE. V lost 3 bases to trimming and J lost 3 bases; unmatched junction nucleotides: 6. The CDR3 runs 14 residues. This CDR3 is CASSAGTAFYEQYF. The CDR3 DNA reads TGTGCCAGCAGCGCCGGGACAGCCTTCTACGAGCAGTACTTC.

This chain uses TRBV7-2 with TRBJ2-7; D is ambiguous. The V gene lost 5 bases and the J gene lost 1 base, with 12 bases spanning the gap. The germline gives CDR1 SGHTA, CDR2 FQGNSA. This CDR3 is 14 amino acids long. The CDR3 DNA is TGTGCCAGCAGCCCCCGGTTTTATTCCTACGAGCAGTACTTC. Residues: CASSPRFYSYEQYF.

This clone was counted a few times. The chain uses TRBV5-4 and TRBJ1-1; maybe TRBD1 (5 bases). Germline CDR1 and CDR2: SGHNT and YYREEE (reference sequence). Trimming removed 4 bases at V and 5 bases at J, with 12 bases between. The CDR3 has 13 residues. As DNA, the CDR3 is TGTGCCAGCAGCACCCGCCAGGGTACTGAAGCTTTCTTT. Its translation: CASSTRQGTEAFF.

This clone has a single count. CDR3 bases: TGTGCCAGCAGCTTAGGTATGATGGCTGGCTACACCTTC. This gives the protein CASSLGMMAGYTF. The chain is built from TRBV5-5 and TRBJ1-2; D unresolved. V lost 2 bases to trimming and J lost 7 bases, with 12 bases between them. Looked up from germline, CDR1 is SGHKS and CDR2 is YYEKEE (reference sequence). This CDR3 has 13 amino acids.

V and J are TRBV2 and TRBJ1-4; 9 nucleotides agree with TRBD1. The trim removed 6 bases at V and 6 bases at J, leaving 8 bases unmatched. CDR1 is SNHLY, CDR2 FYNNEI, per germline. This CDR3 has 15 residues. Here the CDR3 reads CASSRNRQGDEKLFF. The DNA of the CDR3 is TGTGCCAGCAGCCGAAACCGACAGGGGGATGAAAAACTGTTTTTT.

This chain links TRBV4-2 with TRBJ2-3, with 12 bases that match TRBD2. CDR1 LGHNA and CDR2 YNFKEQ come from the germline V gene. This CDR3 has 18 residues. After removal of 1 base from V and 2 bases from J, the junction contained 7 bases not matched to a gene. This CDR3 reads CASSQAPGLAGFTDTQYF. CDR3 in DNA: TGTGCCAGCAGCCAAGCTCCGGGACTAGCGGGCTTCACAGATACGCAGTATTTT.

The chain joins TRBV4-2 to TRBJ2-7; 10 bases agree with TRBD2. V dropped 1 base and J dropped 2; count of bases not matched to a gene: 2. Germline CDR1 LGHNA, CDR2 YNFKEQ. The CDR3 has 15 amino acids. CDR3 protein: CASSQGSGGTYEQYF. The CDR3 nucleotides read TGTGCCAGCAGCCAAGGTAGCGGGGGGACCTACGAGCAGTACTTC.

The rearrangement links TRBV7-9 to TRBJ2-5, with 14 bases that match TRBD2. CDR1 is SEHNR and CDR2 is FQNEAQ in the germline V gene (reference sequence). CDR3 length equals 16 residues. V trimming: 3 bases; J trimming: 5 bases; junction bases outside the gene matches: 5. Here the CDR3 DNA reads TGTGCCAGCAGCTTGGCCGGGACTAGCGGGAGCGAGACCCAGTACTTC. Protein product: CASSLAGTSGSETQYF. Complete variable domain (other parts from reference TRBV7-9 and TRBJ2-5): DTGVSQNPRHKITKRGQNVTFRCDPISEHNRLYWYRQTLGQGPEFLTYFQNEAQLEKSRLLSDRFSAERPKGSFSTLEIQRTEQGDSAMYLCASSLAGTSGSETQYFGPGTRLLVL.

The V and J genes are TRBV18 and TRBJ2-5, with D possibly TRBD1 on 5 matching bases. CDR3 size: 13 residues. V dropped 2 bases and J dropped 4 bases, with 8 bases sitting between them. Germline values: CDR1 KGHSH, CDR2 LQKENI. CDR3 protein: CASSPGAGETQYF. CDR3 in DNA: TGTGCCAGCTCACCAGGGGCCGGAGAGACCCAGTACTTC.

The chain carries TRBV11-2 and TRBJ1-1; no definite D call. Looked up from germline, CDR1 is SGHAT and CDR2 is FQNNGV. Trimming removed 5 bases at V and 7 bases at J, with 14 bases between. The CDR3 runs to 13 residues. The CDR3 loop reads CASSITTDFEAFF. CDR3 sequence (DNA): TGTGCCAGCAGCATAACGACGGATTTTGAAGCTTTCTTT.

The rearrangement links TRBV18 to TRBJ2-5, with D unclear. This CDR3 is 11 amino acids long. The germline V gene encodes CDR1 KGHSH and CDR2 LQKENI. The V and J ends lost 5 bases and 2 bases respectively, with 3 bases between them. This CDR3 reads CASSRQETQYF. Here the CDR3 DNA reads TGTGCCAGCTCAAGACAAGAGACCCAGTACTTC.

This chain connects TRBV19 to TRBJ2-5, with TRBD1 matching 9 bases. J was trimmed by 5 bases and V by 4 bases; bases with no gene match: 11. This CDR3 is built from 16 residues. The germline V gene has CDR1 LNHDA and CDR2 SQIVND (reference sequence). This chain's CDR3 is CASSTGGTGTGETQYF. CDR3 bases: TGTGCCAGTAGTACTGGCGGGACAGGGACCGGGGAGACCCAGTACTTC.

The gene calls are TRBV19 and TRBJ1-5; 7 bases align to TRBD1. V shed 7 bases and J 2 bases; nucleotides not matched to a gene: 14. This CDR3 comprises 17 residues. The germline gives CDR1 LNHDA, CDR2 SQIVND (reference sequence). CDR3 DNA: TGTGCCAGTACCCCCCGAGGGGGCGGCCTTGGCAATCAGCCCCAGCATTTT. Protein: CASTPRGGGLGNQPQHF.

The chain uses TRBV30 and TRBJ2-5; perhaps TRBD1 as D (6 bases). CDR1 is GTSNPN, CDR2 SVGIG, per germline (reference sequence). V gave up 0 bases and J gave up 1 base, with 12 bases separating them. This CDR3 has 15 residues. The CDR3 bases are TGTGCCTGGAGTGTCGGCCTAGGGGGCCAAGAGACCCAGTACTTC. The encoded protein is CAWSVGLGGQETQYF.

V is TRBV27 and J is TRBJ2-3, with TRBD2 matching 12 bases. The CDR3 contains 16 residues. After removal of 4 bases from V and 2 bases from J, the junction contained 4 bases not matched to a gene. Germline CDR1 and CDR2: MNHEY and SMNVEV (reference sequence). The CDR3 here is CASSSGLAGYTDTQYF. The DNA of the CDR3 is TGTGCCAGCAGTTCCGGACTAGCGGGGTACACAGATACGCAGTATTTT.

V and J are TRBV5-6 and TRBJ2-7, with 7 bases identical to TRBD1. Trimming cost V 4 bases and J 3 bases; bases outside gene matches: 7. CDR3 length equals 14 residues. CDR1 and CDR2 from the germline V gene are SGHDT and YYEEEE. The CDR3 DNA follows: TGTGCCAGCAGCGGGGTCAGGGGGATCTACGAGCAGTACTTC. Its translation is CASSGVRGIYEQYF.

The chain joins TRBV30 to TRBJ1-1; TRBD1 matches 8 bases. CDR3 length equals 16 residues. Per germline, CDR1 GTSNPN and CDR2 SVGIG (reference sequence). V shed 0 bases, J shed 4 bases, and the junction held 10 bases outside the gene matches. In nucleotides, the CDR3 is TGTGCCTGGAGTGTAAGACAGGGGTCCATTGGCACTGAAGCTTTCTTT. Its translation: CAWSVRQGSIGTEAFF. The full variable domain, with the rest looked up from reference TRBV30 and TRBJ1-1, is SQTIHQWPATLVQPVGSPLSLECTVEGTSNPNLYWYRQAAGRGLQLLFYSVGIGQISSEVPQNLSASRPQDRQFILSSKKLLLSDSGFYLCAWSVRQGSIGTEAFFGQGTRLTVV.

The chain carries TRBV5-4 and TRBJ2-5; TRBD1 aligns across 8 bases. This CDR3 region has 17 residues. CDR1 is SGHNT, CDR2 YYREEE, per germline (reference sequence). V lost 0 bases and J lost 2; bases outside the gene matches: 9. CDR3 protein: CASSLGQGISEQETQYF. In DNA form, the CDR3 reads TGTGCCAGCAGCTTGGGACAGGGGATATCGGAACAAGAGACCCAGTACTTC. Using reference TRBV5-4 and TRBJ2-5 for the parts outside the CDR3, the full variable domain is ETGVTQSPTHLIKTRGQQVTLRCSSQSGHNTVSWYQQALGQGPQFIFQYYREEENGRGNFPPRFSGLQFPNYSSELNVNALELDDSALYLCASSLGQGISEQETQYFGPGTRLLVL.

The chain uses TRBV7-2 and TRBJ1-2; D is unclear. Germline V CDR1 and CDR2: SGHTA, FQGNSA. CDR3 length equals 14 residues. The V end lost 3 bases, the J end lost 6 bases, and 14 bases lay between the germline ends. The CDR3 DNA reads as TGTGCCAGCAGCTTTTGGAGGGCGCGAGATGGCTACACCTTC. Protein: CASSFWRARDGYTF.

The chain links TRBV6-1 to TRBJ2-7; 14 bases are a match to TRBD2. Germline assignment: CDR1 MNHNS and CDR2 SASEGT. The CDR3 loop spans 15 amino acids. The V segment lost 5 bases and the J segment 2 bases; nucleotides outside the gene matches: 2. In DNA, the CDR3 is TGTGCCAGCAGTAGACTAGCGGGAGGGGCCTACGAGCAGTACTTC. Its protein is CASSRLAGGAYEQYF.

The chain employs TRBV9 and TRBJ2-1, with D possibly TRBD2 on 6 matching bases. V was pared by 0 bases and J by 5 bases, with 12 bases between. CDR1 is SGDLS and CDR2 is YYNGEE in the germline V gene. The CDR3 contains 15 residues. The CDR3 spells CASSVVEEGDNEQFF. CDR3 bases: TGTGCCAGCAGCGTAGTTGAGGAGGGCGACAATGAGCAGTTCTTC.

The rearrangement links TRBV27 to TRBJ2-7; D might be TRBD1 (7 bases). The CDR3 covers 14 residues. From germline, CDR1 is MNHEY and CDR2 SMNVEV (reference sequence). The V end lost 6 bases, the J end lost 2 bases, and 14 bases lay between the germline ends. The CDR3 reads CASSPRGAPYEQYF. Written as DNA, the CDR3 is TGTGCCAGCAGCCCCAGGGGGGCGCCCTACGAGCAGTACTTC.

The chain joins TRBV18 to TRBJ2-3; tentatively, D is TRBD2 (6 bases). CDR3 length: 17 amino acids. Germline CDR1 KGHSH, CDR2 LQKENI. Trimming left V 6 bases short and J 7 bases short, with 26 bases between. DNA for the CDR3: TGTGCCAGCTCCCTACGAGTAGCGGATCGCGGGGCCAATACGCAGTATTTT. It translates to CASSLRVADRGANTQYF.

The chain employs TRBV7-6 and TRBJ1-6; D perhaps matches TRBD1 (6 bases). Germline V lookup: CDR1 SGHVS, CDR2 FNYEAQ. V shed 4 bases and J shed 7 bases, with 11 bases lying between them. This CDR3 has 14 residues. The CDR3 DNA reads as TGTGCCAGCAGCTCGATCCAGGGGAATTCACCCCTCCACTTT. Its translation: CASSSIQGNSPLHF.